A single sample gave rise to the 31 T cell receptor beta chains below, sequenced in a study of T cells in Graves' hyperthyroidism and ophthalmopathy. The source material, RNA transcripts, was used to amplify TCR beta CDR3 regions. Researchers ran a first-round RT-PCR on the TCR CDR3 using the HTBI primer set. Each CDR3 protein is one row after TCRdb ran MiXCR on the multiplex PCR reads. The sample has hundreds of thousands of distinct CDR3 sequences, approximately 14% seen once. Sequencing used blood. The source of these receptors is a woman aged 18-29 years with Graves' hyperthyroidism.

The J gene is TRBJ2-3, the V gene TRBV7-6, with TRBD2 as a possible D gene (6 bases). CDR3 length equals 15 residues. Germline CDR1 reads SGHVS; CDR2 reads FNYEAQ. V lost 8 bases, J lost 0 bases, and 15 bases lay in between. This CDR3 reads CASRLTRRSTDTQYF. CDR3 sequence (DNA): TGTGCCAGCCGACTGACTAGGCGGAGCACAGATACGCAGTATTTT.

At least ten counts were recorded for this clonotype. This CDR3 reads CASSLGQAYSGYTF. The CDR3 nucleotides read TGTGCCAGCAGCTTGGGACAGGCGTATAGTGGCTACACCTTC. The chain employs TRBV7-2 and TRBJ1-2; 8 nucleotides line up with TRBD1. With 3 bases clipped from V and 7 bases from J, the junction kept 7 bases outside the gene matches. The CDR3 covers 14 residues. Germline CDR1 SGHTA, CDR2 FQGNSA.

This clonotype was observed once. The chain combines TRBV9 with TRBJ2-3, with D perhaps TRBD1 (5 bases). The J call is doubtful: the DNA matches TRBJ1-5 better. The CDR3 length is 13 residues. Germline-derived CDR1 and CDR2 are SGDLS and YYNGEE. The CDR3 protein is CASSGAGGDTQHF. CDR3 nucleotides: TGTGCCAGCAGCGGTGCTGGGGGAGATACGCAGCATTTT.

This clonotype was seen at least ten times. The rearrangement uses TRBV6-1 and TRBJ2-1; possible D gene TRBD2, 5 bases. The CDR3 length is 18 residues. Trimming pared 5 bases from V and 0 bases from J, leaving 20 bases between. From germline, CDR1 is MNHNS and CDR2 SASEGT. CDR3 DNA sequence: TGTGCCAGCAGTCCTTATGGCCCCGGAGGAATCTCCTACAATGAGCAGTTCTTC. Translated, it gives CASSPYGPGGISYNEQFF.

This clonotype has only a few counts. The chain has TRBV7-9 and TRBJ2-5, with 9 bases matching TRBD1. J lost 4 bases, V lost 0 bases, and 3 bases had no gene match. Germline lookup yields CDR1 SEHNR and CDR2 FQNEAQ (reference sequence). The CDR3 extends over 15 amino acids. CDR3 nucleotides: TGTGCCAGCAGCTTAGCGTCGGGACAGGGAGAGACCCAGTACTTC. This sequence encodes CASSLASGQGETQYF. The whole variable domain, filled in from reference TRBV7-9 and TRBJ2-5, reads DTGVSQNPRHKITKRGQNVTFRCDPISEHNRLYWYRQTLGQGPEFLTYFQNEAQLEKSRLLSDRFSAERPKGSFSTLEIQRTEQGDSAMYLCASSLASGQGETQYFGPGTRLLVL.

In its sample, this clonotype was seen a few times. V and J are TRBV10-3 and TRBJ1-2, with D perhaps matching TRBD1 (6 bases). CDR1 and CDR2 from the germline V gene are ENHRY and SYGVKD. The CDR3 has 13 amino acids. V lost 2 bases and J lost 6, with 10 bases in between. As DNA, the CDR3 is TGTGCCATCAGTGAGGCAGGGGAACATGGCTACACCTTC. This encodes CAISEAGEHGYTF.

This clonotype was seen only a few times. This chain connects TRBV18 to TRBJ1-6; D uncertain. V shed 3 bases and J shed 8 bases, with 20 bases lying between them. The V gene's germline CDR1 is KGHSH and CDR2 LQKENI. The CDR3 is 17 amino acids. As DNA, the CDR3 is TGTGCCAGCTCACCGCGTGGCGGGGAAATTTCGGATTCACCCCTCCACTTT. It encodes CASSPRGGEISDSPLHF.

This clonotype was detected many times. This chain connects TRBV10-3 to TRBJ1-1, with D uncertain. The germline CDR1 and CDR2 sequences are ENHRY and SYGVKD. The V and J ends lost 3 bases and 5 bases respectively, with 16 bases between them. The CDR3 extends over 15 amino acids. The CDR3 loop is CAISDLPGLGTEAFF. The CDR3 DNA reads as TGTGCCATCAGTGACCTCCCGGGATTGGGGACTGAAGCTTTCTTT.

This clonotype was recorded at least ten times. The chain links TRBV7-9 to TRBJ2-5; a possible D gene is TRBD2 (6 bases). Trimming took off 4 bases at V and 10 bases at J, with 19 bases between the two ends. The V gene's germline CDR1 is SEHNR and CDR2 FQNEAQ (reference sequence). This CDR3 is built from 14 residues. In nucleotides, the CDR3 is TGTGCCAGCAGCTCAAATATAGCGTGGGGGGACCAGTACTTC. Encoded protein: CASSSNIAWGDQYF.

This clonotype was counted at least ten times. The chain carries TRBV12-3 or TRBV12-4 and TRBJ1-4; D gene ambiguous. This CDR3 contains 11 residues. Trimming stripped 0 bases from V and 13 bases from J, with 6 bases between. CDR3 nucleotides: TGTGCCAGCAGTTTAGCGGGAACACTGTTTTTT. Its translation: CASSLAGTLFF.

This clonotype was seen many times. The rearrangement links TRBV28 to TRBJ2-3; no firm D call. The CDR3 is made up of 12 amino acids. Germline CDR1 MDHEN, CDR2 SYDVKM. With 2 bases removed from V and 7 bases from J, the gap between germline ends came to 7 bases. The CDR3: CASSLRANTQYF. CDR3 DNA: TGTGCCAGCAGTTTACGGGCAAATACGCAGTATTTT.

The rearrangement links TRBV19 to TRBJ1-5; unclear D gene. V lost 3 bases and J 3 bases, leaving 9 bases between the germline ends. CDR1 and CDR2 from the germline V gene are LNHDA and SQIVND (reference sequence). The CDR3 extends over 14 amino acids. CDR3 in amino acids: CASSILHLNQPQHF. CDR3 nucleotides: TGTGCCAGTAGTATTCTGCATCTCAATCAGCCCCAGCATTTT. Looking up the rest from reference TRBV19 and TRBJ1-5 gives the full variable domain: DGGITQSPKYLFRKEGQNVTLSCEQNLNHDAMYWYRQDPGQGLRLIYYSQIVNDFQKGDIAEGYSVSREKKESFPLTVTSAQKNPTAFYLCASSILHLNQPQHFGDGTRLSIL.

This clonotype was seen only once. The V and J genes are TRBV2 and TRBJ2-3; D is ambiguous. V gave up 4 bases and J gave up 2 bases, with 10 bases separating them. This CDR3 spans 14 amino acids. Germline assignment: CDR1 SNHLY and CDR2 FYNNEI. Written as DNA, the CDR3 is TGTGCCAGCAGTGCACAGATAACCACAGATACGCAGTATTTT. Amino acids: CASSAQITTDTQYF.

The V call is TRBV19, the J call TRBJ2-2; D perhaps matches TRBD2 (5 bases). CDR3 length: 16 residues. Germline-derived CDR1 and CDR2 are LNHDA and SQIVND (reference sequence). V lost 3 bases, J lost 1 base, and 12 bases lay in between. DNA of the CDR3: TGTGCCAGTAGTATTACTAGACCGCAGAACACCGGGGAGCTGTTTTTT. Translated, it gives CASSITRPQNTGELFF.

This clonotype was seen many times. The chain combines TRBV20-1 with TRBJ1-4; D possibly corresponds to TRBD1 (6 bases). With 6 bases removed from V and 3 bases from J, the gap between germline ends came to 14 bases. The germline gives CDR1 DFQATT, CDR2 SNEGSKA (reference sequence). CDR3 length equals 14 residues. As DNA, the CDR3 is TGCAGTGCGCCCAGGGGCCAAGCTAATGAAAAACTGTTTTTT. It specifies CSAPRGQANEKLFF.

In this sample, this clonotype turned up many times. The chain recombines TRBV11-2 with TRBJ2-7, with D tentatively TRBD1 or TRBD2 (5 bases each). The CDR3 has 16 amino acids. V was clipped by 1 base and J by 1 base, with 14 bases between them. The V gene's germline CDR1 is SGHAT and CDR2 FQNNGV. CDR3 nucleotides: TGTGCCAGCAGCTTAGGGATCGGGACGCAGTCCTACGAGCAGTACTTC. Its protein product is CASSLGIGTQSYEQYF.

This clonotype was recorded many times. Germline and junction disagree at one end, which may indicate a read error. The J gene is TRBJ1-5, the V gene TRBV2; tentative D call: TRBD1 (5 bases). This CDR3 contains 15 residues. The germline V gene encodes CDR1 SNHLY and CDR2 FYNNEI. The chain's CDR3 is CASREDSSSNQPQHF. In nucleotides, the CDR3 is TGTGCCAGCAGGGAAGACAGCAGTAGCAATCAGCCCCAGCATTTT.

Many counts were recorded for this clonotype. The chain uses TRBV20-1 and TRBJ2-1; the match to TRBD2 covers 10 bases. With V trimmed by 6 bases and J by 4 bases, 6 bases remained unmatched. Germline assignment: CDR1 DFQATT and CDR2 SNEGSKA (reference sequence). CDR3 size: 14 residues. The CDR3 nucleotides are TGCAGTGCCGAAGCGGGAGGGCTTTACAATGAGCAGTTCTTC. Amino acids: CSAEAGGLYNEQFF.

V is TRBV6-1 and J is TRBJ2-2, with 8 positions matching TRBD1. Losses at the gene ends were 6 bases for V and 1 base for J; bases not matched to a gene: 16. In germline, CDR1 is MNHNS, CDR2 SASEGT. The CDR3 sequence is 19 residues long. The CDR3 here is CASSRFRDRGQMNTGELFF. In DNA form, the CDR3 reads TGTGCCAGCAGCCGGTTTCGAGACAGGGGTCAGATGAACACCGGGGAGCTGTTTTTT.

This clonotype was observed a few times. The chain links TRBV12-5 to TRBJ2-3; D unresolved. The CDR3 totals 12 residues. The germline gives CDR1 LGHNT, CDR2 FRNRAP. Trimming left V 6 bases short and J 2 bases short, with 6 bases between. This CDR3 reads CASGTITDTQYF. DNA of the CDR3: TGTGCTAGTGGAACTATCACAGATACGCAGTATTTT.

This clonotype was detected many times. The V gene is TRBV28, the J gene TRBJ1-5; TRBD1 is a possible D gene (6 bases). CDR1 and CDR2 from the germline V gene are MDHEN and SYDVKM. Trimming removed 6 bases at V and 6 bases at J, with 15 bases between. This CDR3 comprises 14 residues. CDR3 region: CASSEGGSSQPQHF. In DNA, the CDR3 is TGTGCCAGCAGCGAAGGGGGGTCCAGTCAGCCCCAGCATTTT.

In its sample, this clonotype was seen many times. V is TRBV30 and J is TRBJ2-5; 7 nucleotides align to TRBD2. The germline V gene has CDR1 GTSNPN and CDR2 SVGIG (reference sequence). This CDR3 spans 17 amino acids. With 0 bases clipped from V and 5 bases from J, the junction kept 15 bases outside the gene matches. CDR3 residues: CAWSVRREILPEETQYF. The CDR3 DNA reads TGTGCCTGGAGTGTCCGGCGGGAGATCCTTCCCGAGGAGACCCAGTACTTC.

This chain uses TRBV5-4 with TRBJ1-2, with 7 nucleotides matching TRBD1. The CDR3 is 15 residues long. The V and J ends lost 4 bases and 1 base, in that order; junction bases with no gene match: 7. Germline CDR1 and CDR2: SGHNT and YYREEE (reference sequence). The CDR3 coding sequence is TGTGCCAGCAGCGGGGGGGACAGCCGTAACTATGGCTACACCTTC. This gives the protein CASSGGDSRNYGYTF. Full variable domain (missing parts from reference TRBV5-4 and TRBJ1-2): ETGVTQSPTHLIKTRGQQVTLRCSSQSGHNTVSWYQQALGQGPQFIFQYYREEENGRGNFPPRFSGLQFPNYSSELNVNALELDDSALYLCASSGGDSRNYGYTFGSGTRLTVV.

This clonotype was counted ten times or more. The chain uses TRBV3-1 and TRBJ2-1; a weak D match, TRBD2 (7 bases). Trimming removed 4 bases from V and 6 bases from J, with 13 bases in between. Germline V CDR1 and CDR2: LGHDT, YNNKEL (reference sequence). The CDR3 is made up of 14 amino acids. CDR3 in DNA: TGTGCCAGCAGCCGACTAGGGGGGGCCAATGAGCAGTTCTTC. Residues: CASSRLGGANEQFF.

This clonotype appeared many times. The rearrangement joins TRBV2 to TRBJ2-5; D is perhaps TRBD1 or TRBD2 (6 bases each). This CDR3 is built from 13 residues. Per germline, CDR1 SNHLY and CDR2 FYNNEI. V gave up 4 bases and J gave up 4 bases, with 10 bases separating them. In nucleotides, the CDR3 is TGTGCCAGCAGTGCCCGGGGGCGAGAGACCCAGTACTTC. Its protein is CASSARGRETQYF.

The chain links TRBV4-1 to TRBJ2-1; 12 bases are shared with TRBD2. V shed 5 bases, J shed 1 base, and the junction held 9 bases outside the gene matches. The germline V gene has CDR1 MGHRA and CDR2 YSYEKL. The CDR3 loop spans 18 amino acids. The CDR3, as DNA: TGCGCCAGCAGCAGGGCTAGCGGGGGGGCCCGGTCCTACAATGAGCAGTTCTTC. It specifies CASSRASGGARSYNEQFF.

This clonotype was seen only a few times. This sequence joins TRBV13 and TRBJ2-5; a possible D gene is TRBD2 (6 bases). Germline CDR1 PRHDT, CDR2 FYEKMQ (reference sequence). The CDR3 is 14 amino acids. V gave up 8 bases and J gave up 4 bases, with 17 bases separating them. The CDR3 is CASGRFAGRETQYF. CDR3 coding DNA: TGTGCCAGCGGTAGGTTCGCGGGACGAGAGACCCAGTACTTC.

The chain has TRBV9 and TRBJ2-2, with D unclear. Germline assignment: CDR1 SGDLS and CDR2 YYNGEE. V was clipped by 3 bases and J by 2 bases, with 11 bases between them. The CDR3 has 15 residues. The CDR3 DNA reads TGTGCCAGCAGCGAGGGCCCGATAAACACCGGGGAGCTGTTTTTT. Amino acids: CASSEGPINTGELFF.

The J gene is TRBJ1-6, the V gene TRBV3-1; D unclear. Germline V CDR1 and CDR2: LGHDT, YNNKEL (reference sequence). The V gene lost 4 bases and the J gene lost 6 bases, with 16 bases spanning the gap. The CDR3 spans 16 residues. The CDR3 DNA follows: TGTGCCAGCAGCCCGACCGGAAGTATCGGTAATTCACCCCTCCACTTT. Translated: CASSPTGSIGNSPLHF.

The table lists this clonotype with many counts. The CDR3 loop is CASSLGPGSDIQYF. CDR3 bases: TGTGCCAGCAGCTTGGGTCCAGGGTCGGACATTCAGTACTTC. The V call is TRBV11-2, the J call TRBJ2-4, with D perhaps TRBD1 (5 bases). V lost 3 bases and J lost 8, with 14 bases in between. The germline CDR1 and CDR2 sequences are SGHAT and FQNNGV. CDR3 length equals 14 residues.

CDR3: CASSLFSGNYGYTF. In DNA form, the CDR3 reads TGTGCCAGCAGTTTATTTTCAGGGAACTATGGCTACACCTTC. V gene TRBV28 combines with J gene TRBJ1-2; weak D call: TRBD1 (5 bases). The CDR3 covers 14 residues. The V gene lost 1 base and the J gene lost 2 bases, with 8 bases spanning the gap. The germline gives CDR1 MDHEN, CDR2 SYDVKM.